The rows below give T cell receptor beta chains drawn from one sample of a study of cytomegalovirus exposure and HLA in healthy donors. Clones were sequenced by immunoSEQ multiplex PCR, and TCRdb holds only the in-frame ones, with some missing. Among more than 85,000 clones listed, about 81% were seen once. The sequenced sample was PBMCs. These receptors were collected from a man aged 25-45 years in good health and CMV-seronegative. Each CDR3 is given with its conserved first and last residue. A D gene is named only where the DNA matches it firmly. Clone size, where shown, is once, few, many, or a class for clones that have expanded.

V,D,size,J,DNA,CDR3
TRBV28,.,.,TRBJ1-1,TGTGCCAGCAGTACCCTAGGGAGTGGCGCTTTCTTT,CASSTLGSGAFF
TRBV7-6,TRBD1,.,TRBJ2-3,TGTGCCAGCAGCCGACGTCCGGGACAGGGGCTTAAGGATGATACGCAGTATTTT,CASSRRPGQGLKDDTQYF
TRBV2,TRBD1,.,TRBJ2-7,TGTGCCAGCAGTGGACAGGGGGCTGGAGAGCAGTACTTC,CASSGQGAGEQYF
TRBV6-1,.,.,TRBJ1-2,TGTGCCAGCAGTGTGGGGGGGCACGGCTATGGCTACACCTTC,CASSVGGHGYGYTF
TRBV19,.,.,TRBJ1-3,TGTGCCAGTAGTACCGGACAGAGCTCTGGAAACACCATATATTTT,CASSTGQSSGNTIYF
TRBV7-6,TRBD2,.,TRBJ2-5,TGTGCCAGCAGCTTAGCGCCCCGGGGTAGCGGGGGGGCGGAGACCCAGTACTTC,CASSLAPRGSGGAETQYF
TRBV30,.,.,TRBJ2-1,TGTGCCGCGGGGGAGCAGTTCTTC,CAAGEQFF
TRBV5-4,.,.,TRBJ2-1,TGTGCCAGCAGCTTGCTCGGCTGGACTGACTCCGCGGATGAGCAGTTCTTC,CASSLLGWTDSADEQFF
TRBV5-1,TRBD1,few,TRBJ1-1,TGCGCCAGCAGCCCCGTGGACAGGGGGCGGCAGGACACTGAAGCTTTCTTT,CASSPVDRGRQDTEAFF
TRBV19,.,.,TRBJ1-1,TGTGCCAGTAGTATCGAACTAAACACTGAAGCTTTCTTT,CASSIELNTEAFF
TRBV6-6,TRBD1,once,TRBJ2-5,TGTGCCAGCAGGACAGGGCTCCTTAAAGAGACCCAGTACTTC,CASRTGLLKETQYF